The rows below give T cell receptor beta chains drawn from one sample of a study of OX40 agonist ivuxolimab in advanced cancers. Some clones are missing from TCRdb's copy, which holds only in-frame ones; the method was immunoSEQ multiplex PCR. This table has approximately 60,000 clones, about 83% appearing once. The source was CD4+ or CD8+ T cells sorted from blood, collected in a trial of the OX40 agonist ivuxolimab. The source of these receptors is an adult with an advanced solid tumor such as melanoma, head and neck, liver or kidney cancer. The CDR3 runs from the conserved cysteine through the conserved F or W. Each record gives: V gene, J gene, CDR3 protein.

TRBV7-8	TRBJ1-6	CASSLNRQDSPLHF
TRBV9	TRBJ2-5	CASSVVGTSETQYF
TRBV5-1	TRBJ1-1	CASSSSPQGSTEAFF
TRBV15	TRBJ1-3	CATSSTGQGENTIYF
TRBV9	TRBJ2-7	CASSVAGGSGYEQYF
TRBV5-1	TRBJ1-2	CASSLVAAYYGYTF
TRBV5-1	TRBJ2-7	CASKLLAGGYEQYF
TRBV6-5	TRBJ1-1	CASSYSSPRNTEAFF
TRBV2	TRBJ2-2	CASSYPRGGELFF
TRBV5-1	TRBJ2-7	CASSAEASGGAVEQYF
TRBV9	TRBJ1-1	CASSATTHTEAFF
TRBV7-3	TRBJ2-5	CASSLTRTGGGETQYF
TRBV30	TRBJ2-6	CAWRQGIFISGANVLTF
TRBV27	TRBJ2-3	CASSLSEPTGVGAQYF
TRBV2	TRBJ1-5	CASSEATGVSQPQHF
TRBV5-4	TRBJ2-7	CASSVSWEPYEQYF
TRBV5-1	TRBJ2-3	CASSLAADTQYF
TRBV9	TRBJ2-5	CASSVATGGETQYF
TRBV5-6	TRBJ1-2	CASSSGQEYGYTF
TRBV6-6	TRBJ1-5	CASSFLGGSNQPQHF
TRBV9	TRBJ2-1	CASSVAPLASDEQFF
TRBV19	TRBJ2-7	CASSILGATYEQYF
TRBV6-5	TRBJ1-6	CASSYGTYAYNSPLHF
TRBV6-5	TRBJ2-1	CASSMGQPEQFF
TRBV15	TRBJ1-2	CATSRDAQGRAEGYTF
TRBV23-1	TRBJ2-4	CASSQLTGGAENIQYF
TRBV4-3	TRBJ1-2	CASSQEPGLGYTF
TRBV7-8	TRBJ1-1	CASSLLRGDLMNTEAFF
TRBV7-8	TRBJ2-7	CASTNGQGPSYEQYF
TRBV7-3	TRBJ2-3	CASSLTGTSGSGVDTQYF
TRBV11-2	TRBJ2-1	CASSLDIAEYNEQFF
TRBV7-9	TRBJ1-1	CASSLGSGGDTEAFF
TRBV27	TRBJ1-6	CASSLIGPSNSPLHF
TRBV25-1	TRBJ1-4	CASSESGGQGNEKLFF
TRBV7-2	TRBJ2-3	CASSLTPPGQPMDTQYF